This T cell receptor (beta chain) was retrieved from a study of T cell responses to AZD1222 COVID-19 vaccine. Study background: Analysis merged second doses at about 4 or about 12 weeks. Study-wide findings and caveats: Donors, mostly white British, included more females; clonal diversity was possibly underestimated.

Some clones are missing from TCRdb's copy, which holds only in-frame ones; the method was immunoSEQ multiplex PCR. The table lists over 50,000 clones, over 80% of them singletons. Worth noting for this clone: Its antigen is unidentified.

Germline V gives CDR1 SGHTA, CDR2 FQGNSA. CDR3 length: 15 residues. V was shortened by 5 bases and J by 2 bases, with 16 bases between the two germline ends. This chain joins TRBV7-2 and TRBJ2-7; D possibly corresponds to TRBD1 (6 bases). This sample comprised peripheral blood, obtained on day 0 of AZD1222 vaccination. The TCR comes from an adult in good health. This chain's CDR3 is CASSLSPDRPYEQYF. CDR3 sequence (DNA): TGTGCCAGCAGCCTATCCCCGGACAGACCCTACGAGCAGTACTTC.